Listed below are T cell receptor beta chains from one sample, sequenced in a study of blood T cell repertoires in COVID-19. The assay was immunoSEQ multiplex PCR, and TCRdb's table has in-frame clones only and misses some. The sample contains a few hundred thousand clones, 75% to 85% of which appear only once. Source material: peripheral blood. These TCRs come from a human donor in a cohort sampled during active COVID-19. Each CDR3 is given with its conserved first and last residue. Each record gives: D gene, J gene, clone size, V gene, CDR3 protein, CDR3 DNA. D genes are given only for firm matches. Size tells how often a clone was seen (once, few, many) or the class of an expanded clone, and some rows leave it out.

>TRBD2|TRBJ2-7|once|TRBV4-2
CASSQREGGSYEQYF
TGTGCCAGCAGCCAGAGGGAGGGTGGGTCCTACGAGCAGTACTTC
>NA|TRBJ2-1|NA|TRBV28
CASSLLSSYNEQFF
TGTGCCAGCAGTTTACTGAGCTCCTACAATGAGCAGTTCTTC
>TRBD2|TRBJ2-1|NA|TRBV15
CATSRTTSGLPYNEQFF
TGTGCCACCAGCAGAACCACTAGCGGCCTTCCCTACAATGAGCAGTTCTTC
>TRBD1|TRBJ1-1|once|TRBV3-1/TRBV3-2
CASSHRDRPYTEAFF
TGTGCCAGCAGCCACAGGGACAGACCCTACACTGAAGCTTTCTTT
>NA|TRBJ1-1|NA|TRBV2
CASSEWAGGYEAFF
TGTGCCAGCAGTGAATGGGCGGGGGGTTATGAAGCTTTCTTT
>TRBD2|TRBJ2-1|NA|TRBV24-1
CATSDSTSGRAATYNEQFF
TGTGCCACCAGTGATTCCACTAGCGGGAGGGCCGCTACCTACAATGAGCAGTTCTTC
>TRBD1|TRBJ1-2|NA|TRBV6-1
CASSEAPGQGGYTF
TGTGCCAGCAGTGAAGCCCCGGGACAGGGCGGTTACACCTTC
>NA|TRBJ1-2|few|TRBV19
CASSSFPDSKDGYTF
TGTGCCAGTAGTTCCTTCCCGGACAGTAAAGATGGCTACACCTTC
>NA|TRBJ1-2|once|TRBV19
CASSVGGGGYGYTF
TGTGCCAGTTCCGTGGGTGGAGGAGGGTATGGCTACACCTTC
>NA|TRBJ2-1|NA|TRBV3-1/TRBV3-2
CASSQATGNLDEQFF
TGTGCCAGCAGCCAAGCCACGGGGAATTTGGATGAGCAGTTCTTC
>TRBD2|TRBJ2-3|NA|TRBV20-1
CSASRESGSGAGDTQYF
TGCAGTGCTAGTAGGGAGAGCGGGAGCGGGGCGGGAGATACGCAGTATTTT
>TRBD2|TRBJ2-6|few|TRBV29-1
CSVEDVAGGAAGANVLTF
TGCAGCGTTGAAGATGTAGCGGGAGGGGCCGCTGGGGCCAACGTCCTGACTTTC
>TRBD1|TRBJ1-2|NA|TRBV4-1
CASSLPDRANYGYTF
TGCGCCAGCAGCCTCCCTGACAGGGCTAACTATGGCTACACCTTC
>NA|TRBJ2-2|NA|TRBV10-3
CAIRGGLEGTGELFF
TGTGCCATCAGGGGGGGTCTGGAGGGCACCGGGGAGCTGTTTTTT
>TRBD2|TRBJ2-1|once|TRBV5-1
CASPRDGTGTSEGEQFF
TGCGCCAGCCCCCGGGACGGTACCGGGACTAGCGAAGGTGAGCAGTTCTTC
>NA|TRBJ2-2|few|TRBV7-2
CASSLFQGNLGELFF
TGTGCCAGCAGCTTATTCCAGGGTAACCTGGGGGAGCTGTTTTTT
>TRBD1|TRBJ2-1|NA|TRBV18
CASSSGTGEGEQFF
TGTGCCAGCTCTTCCGGGACAGGGGAAGGTGAGCAGTTCTTC
>NA|TRBJ1-2|NA|TRBV5-6
CASSPLGGYGYTF
TGTGCCAGCAGCCCTTTGGGGGGCTATGGCTACACCTTC
>TRBD1|TRBJ1-6|NA|TRBV10-3
CAISESVGTDVNSPLHF
TGTGCCATCAGTGAGTCGGTGGGGACAGATGTCAATTCACCCCTCCACTTT
>TRBD1|TRBJ1-2|NA|TRBV4-1
CASSHPGQLYGYTF
TGCGCCAGCAGCCACCCGGGACAGCTCTATGGCTACACCTTC
>TRBD1|TRBJ1-1|NA|TRBV27
CASSRSRGLGYTEAFF
TGTGCCAGCAGTCGGTCCAGGGGGCTCGGGTACACTGAAGCTTTCTTT
>TRBD1|TRBJ1-5|NA|TRBV7-2
CASSVFGTGNQPQHF
TGTGCCAGCAGCGTCTTCGGGACAGGGAATCAGCCCCAGCATTTT
>NA|TRBJ2-5|once|TRBV21-1
CASNAGSQTGETQYF
TGTGCCAGCAACGCGGGATCACAAACAGGAGAGACCCAGTACTTC
>NA|TRBJ1-6|NA|TRBV6-6
CASSPPPAGSPLHF
TGTGCCAGCAGTCCACCACCGGCAGGTTCACCCCTCCACTTT
>NA|TRBJ1-1|NA|TRBV11-2
CASSLAQGWDTEAFF
TGTGCCAGCAGCTTAGCGCAGGGTTGGGACACTGAAGCTTTCTTT
>TRBD2|TRBJ2-7|NA|TRBV5-8
CASSSIGLAGYEQYF
TGTGCCAGCAGCTCGATAGGACTAGCGGGGTACGAGCAGTACTTC
>TRBD1|TRBJ2-3|NA|TRBV19
CASSIADRAYTDTQYF
TGTGCCAGTAGTATAGCGGACAGGGCCTACACAGATACGCAGTATTTT
>NA|TRBJ1-5|few|TRBV11-2
CASSFGSNQPQHF
TGTGCCAGCAGCTTCGGTAGCAATCAGCCCCAGCATTTT
>TRBD2|TRBJ2-1|NA|TRBV7-9
CASSATSGRGNEQFF
TGTGCCAGCAGCGCCACTAGCGGGAGAGGTAATGAGCAGTTCTTC
>NA|TRBJ1-2|NA|TRBV5-4
CASSAGYGYTF
TGTGCCAGCAGCGCAGGATATGGCTACACCTTC
>NA|TRBJ1-1|NA|TRBV15
CATSRETGNTEAFF
TGTGCCACCAGCAGGGAGACAGGGAACACTGAAGCTTTCTTT
>TRBD1|TRBJ2-7|once|TRBV18
CASSPQGAYEQYF
TGTGCCAGCTCACCACAGGGGGCTTACGAGCAGTACTTC
>NA|TRBJ2-5|NA|TRBV4-2
CASSSTRDSGETQYF
TGTGCCAGCAGCTCTACTCGGGACTCCGGGGAGACCCAGTACTTC
>NA|TRBJ1-2|NA|TRBV2
CASSQKRMQGIGSGGYTF
TGTGCCAGCAGTCAAAAGAGGATGCAGGGCATTGGTTCGGGTGGCTACACCTTC
>TRBD2|TRBJ2-7|NA|TRBV6-5
CASGRLAETYEQYF
TGTGCCAGCGGTCGACTAGCGGAAACCTACGAGCAGTACTTC
>TRBD1|TRBJ1-2|NA|TRBV6-5
CASSGQGWRGGYTF
TGTGCCAGCAGCGGACAGGGCTGGCGGGGTGGCTACACCTTC
>TRBD1|TRBJ2-2|NA|TRBV5-1
CASSLSGQETGELFF
TGCGCCAGCAGCTTGTCAGGACAGGAAACCGGGGAGCTGTTTTTT
>TRBD1|TRBJ1-1|NA|TRBV28
CASSDPGTEGDEAFF
TGTGCCAGCAGTGACCCCGGGACAGAGGGGGATGAAGCTTTCTTT
>NA|TRBJ2-3|NA|TRBV6-5
CASSYRGVGGFDTQYF
TGTGCCAGCAGTTACCGGGGTGTGGGGGGATTTGATACGCAGTATTTT
>TRBD1|TRBJ2-2|NA|TRBV5-1
CASSGGQLLPTLTGELFF
TGCGCCAGCAGCGGGGGACAGCTGTTACCAACACTTACCGGGGAGCTGTTTTTT
>TRBD1|TRBJ2-7|NA|TRBV11-2
CASSPGTGLDYEQYF
TGTGCCAGCAGCCCCGGGACAGGGTTAGACTACGAGCAGTACTTC
>NA|TRBJ2-3|NA|TRBV4-2
CASSQGRGQTDTQYF
TGTGCCAGCAGCCAAGGGAGGGGCCAAACCGATACGCAGTATTTT
>NA|TRBJ1-6|once|TRBV5-6
CASTDLGPQSSYNSPLHF
TGTGCCAGTACGGATCTTGGGCCACAAAGCTCCTATAATTCACCCCTCCACTTT
>NA|TRBJ2-2|NA|TRBV10-3
CAVSRNRGEGNTGELFF
TGTGCCGTCTCAAGGAACAGAGGCGAGGGGAACACCGGGGAGCTGTTTTTT
>NA|TRBJ1-5|NA|TRBV18
CASSPENQPQHF
TGTGCCAGCTCACCAGAGAATCAGCCCCAGCATTTT
>TRBD1|TRBJ2-7|NA|TRBV9
CASSVGQGTYEQYF
TGTGCCAGCAGCGTAGGACAGGGAACCTACGAGCAGTACTTC
>NA|TRBJ1-6|few|TRBV12-3/TRBV12-4
CASRTGINSPLHF
TGTGCCAGCAGGACCGGGATTAATTCACCCCTCCACTTT
>TRBD1|TRBJ2-3|NA|TRBV2
CASSEKGQGLGADTQYF
TGTGCCAGCAGTGAAAAGGGACAGGGGCTTGGTGCAGATACGCAGTATTTT